This T cell receptor beta chain emerged from a study of cytomegalovirus exposure and HLA in healthy donors. Study observations and caveats: The classifier was said to identify cytomegalovirus status with high specificity and sensitivity. Evidence from a later analysis indicated that most CMV-associated TCR beta chains looked HLA-restricted. Researchers catalogued about 150 TCR beta chains as cytomegalovirus-associated.

13 Jbeta primers and 60 Vbeta primers were used for the PCR. Study processing details: Per a later analysis, the number of unique TCR beta chains was 75 million to 90 million, of which roughly 10 million were shared. The data were produced by immunoSEQ multiplex PCR, yet TCRdb's version contains in-frame clones alone and is incomplete. V, J and clone size are taken as reported in that table, and D and trimming were inferred from the DNA itself. The data hold 150,000 to 180,000 clones, with roughly 70% observed a single time. With respect to this clone: Its specificity is unknown.

The CDR3 is 16 residues long. The ends were cut back, 4 bases at V and 3 bases at J, with 18 bases in the middle. Germline assignment: CDR1 MNHEY and CDR2 SMNVEV (reference sequence). The specimen was PBMCs. This clonotype originated in a young man in good health and CMV-seronegative. The chain is built from TRBV27 and TRBJ1-1; no reliable D call. The CDR3 DNA sequence: TGTGCCAGCAGTTCCCCCACTGGGAGGGTAGACACTGAAGCTTTCTTT. As protein: CASSSPTGRVDTEAFF.